This T cell receptor (beta chain) was captured in a study of shared clonotypes between healthy human individuals. Germline-derived CDR1 and CDR2 are SGHAT and FQNNGV. With 4 bases removed from V and 3 bases from J, the gap between germline ends came to 4 bases. The CDR3 runs 11 residues. Remarks on this clone: A much larger clone sits a single nucleotide away, making a read error possible. The same CDR3 also results from other DNA sequences found in this sample.

Measured with immunoSEQ multiplex PCR; TCRdb has only the in-frame clones, and not every one. The table shows about 680,000 clones, with 92% occurring only once. As defined, naive CD8 cells were CD45RO-negative and positively selected for CCR7, with terminally differentiated effector memory CD45RA+ cells excluded. This sequence originates from a man aged 30-40 years in good health. The V and J genes are TRBV11-2 and TRBJ2-7; D is unclear. Sequenced input: naive CD8+ T cells sorted from blood. The CDR3 here is CASSSNYEQYF. For the CDR3, the DNA is TGTGCCAGCAGCTCAAACTACGAGCAGTACTTC.